Here is one T cell receptor (beta chain) with its context. The CDR3 sequence is 14 residues long. These data belong to a study of blood T cell repertoires in COVID-19. Assay: immunoSEQ multiplex PCR; the TCRdb copy retains only in-frame clones and omits some. In the table there are 150,000 to 200,000 clones, 80% to 90% of which are singletons. The sequenced sample consisted of peripheral blood. This chain links TRBV12-2 with TRBJ1-1; TRBD1 is the table's D call and was not checked against the DNA. TRBV12-2 is described as a pseudogene. The receptor was isolated from a man between 40 and 49 years old with active or convalescent COVID-19. CDR3 residues: CASRPQGGNTEAFF. The CDR3 DNA follows: TGTGCAAGTCGCCCCCAGGGGGGGAACACTGAAGCTTTCTTT.